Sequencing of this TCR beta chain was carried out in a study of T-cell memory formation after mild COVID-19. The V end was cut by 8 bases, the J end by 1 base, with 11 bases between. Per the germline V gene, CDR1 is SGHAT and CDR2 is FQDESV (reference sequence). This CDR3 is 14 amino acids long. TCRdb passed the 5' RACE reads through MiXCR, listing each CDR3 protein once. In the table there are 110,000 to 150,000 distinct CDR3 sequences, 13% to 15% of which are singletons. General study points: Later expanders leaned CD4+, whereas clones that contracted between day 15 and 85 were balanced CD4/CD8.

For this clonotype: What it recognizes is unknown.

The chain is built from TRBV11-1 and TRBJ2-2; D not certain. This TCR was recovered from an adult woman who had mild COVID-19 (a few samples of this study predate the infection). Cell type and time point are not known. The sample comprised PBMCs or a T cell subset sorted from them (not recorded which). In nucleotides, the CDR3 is TGTGCCAGCGGGCCCAGAAAGAACACCGGGGAGCTGTTTTTT. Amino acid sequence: CASGPRKNTGELFF.